Shown below are 25 T cell receptor beta chains from a single sample sequenced in a study of technical replicates of blood from several donors. Libraries were prepared by immunoSEQ multiplex PCR; TCRdb keeps only in-frame clonotypes and omits some of them. The repertoire holds tens of thousands of clones, with approximately 92% as singletons. Sample: T cells isolated from PBMCs. These receptors all stem from a human donor in good health.

This chain uses TRBV18 with TRBJ2-7; tentative D call: TRBD1 (5 bases). The CDR3 contains 14 residues. Germline CDR1 and CDR2: KGHSH and LQKENI. Trimming took 6 bases from V and 2 from J, leaving 14 bases between them. Here the CDR3 reads CASSVGQGPYEQYF. Written as DNA, the CDR3 is TGTGCCAGCTCGGTGGGGCAGGGCCCCTACGAGCAGTACTTC. Complete variable domain (other parts from reference TRBV18 and TRBJ2-7): NAGVMQNPRHLVRRRGQEARLRCSPMKGHSHVYWYRQLPEEGLKFMVYLQKENIIDESGMPKERFSAEFPKEGPSILRIQQVVRGDSAAYFCASSVGQGPYEQYFGPGTRLTVT.

The V call is TRBV27, the J call TRBJ2-2, with TRBD1 matching over 12 bases. Germline CDR1 MNHEY, CDR2 SMNVEV (reference sequence). This CDR3 comprises 15 residues. V dropped 6 bases and J dropped 5; count of bases not matched to a gene: 4. CDR3 protein: CASRGTGGGTGELFF. The CDR3 DNA reads TGTGCCAGCAGGGGGACAGGGGGCGGAACCGGGGAGCTGTTTTTT.

This clone was counted once. The chain employs TRBV5-1 and TRBJ2-7, with D maybe TRBD1 (5 bases). Germline V gives CDR1 SGHRS, CDR2 YFSETQ. V was clipped by 0 bases and J by 11 bases, with 12 bases between them. The CDR3 is 12 amino acids. CDR3 nucleotides: TGCGCCAGCAGCTTGGGTCAGGGCAAGGAGTACTTC. Translated: CASSLGQGKEYF.

The chain links TRBV10-1 to TRBJ1-2; D ambiguous. CDR1 is WNHNN and CDR2 is SYGVQD in the germline V gene (reference sequence). V lost 6 bases, J lost 3 bases, and 20 bases lay in between. The CDR3 has 16 residues. CDR3 region: CASSHHPPDTDYGYTF. For the CDR3, the DNA is TGCGCCAGCAGCCACCACCCCCCTGACACAGACTATGGCTACACCTTC.

The rearrangement joins TRBV10-3 to TRBJ1-3, with 7 bases that match TRBD1. J was trimmed by 3 bases and V by 3 bases; bases with no gene match: 2. The CDR3 length is 14 residues. CDR1 ENHRY and CDR2 SYGVKD come from the germline V gene. The CDR3 loop reads CAISDAGGGNTIYF. In DNA form, the CDR3 reads TGTGCCATCAGTGACGCAGGGGGTGGAAACACCATATATTTT.

The rearrangement uses TRBV28 and TRBJ1-2; 8 bases match TRBD1. Germline lookup yields CDR1 MDHEN and CDR2 SYDVKM. Trimming removed 6 bases from V and 6 bases from J; junction bases left unmatched: 9. The CDR3 sequence is 14 residues long. The CDR3 DNA is TGTGCCAGCAGAGGGACAGGCAGGGGGCATGGCTACACCTTC. This encodes CASRGTGRGHGYTF.

In this sample, this clone turned up once. The V call is TRBV6-5, the J call TRBJ2-6; tentatively, D is TRBD2 (5 bases). Between the trimmed V and J ends, which lost 9 bases and 0 bases, there was a span of 9 bases. CDR3 length: 14 amino acids. Germline lookup yields CDR1 MNHEY and CDR2 SVGAGI. Here the CDR3 DNA reads TGTGCCAGTTATGGGAGCTCTGGGGCCAACGTCCTGACTTTC. Translation gives CASYGSSGANVLTF.

This rearrangement joins TRBV6-1 to TRBJ1-3; D is undetermined. The CDR3 contains 15 residues. V gave up 0 bases and J gave up 7 bases, with 13 bases separating them. From germline, CDR1 is MNHNS and CDR2 SASEGT. This chain's CDR3 is CASSEADGIGNTIYF. CDR3 DNA sequence: TGTGCCAGCAGTGAAGCGGACGGGATAGGCAACACCATATATTTT.

This rearrangement joins TRBV18 to TRBJ1-4; TRBD1 agrees at 8 bases. J was trimmed by 7 bases and V by 5 bases; bases with no gene match: 6. The germline CDR1 and CDR2 sequences are KGHSH and LQKENI. The CDR3 runs to 14 residues. Written as DNA, the CDR3 is TGTGCCAGCTCAGGTGCAGGGGGCGGTGAAAAACTGTTTTTT. It specifies CASSGAGGGEKLFF.

The J gene is TRBJ1-4, the V gene TRBV5-1; D possibly corresponds to TRBD1 (5 bases). The ends were cut back, 4 bases at V and 12 bases at J, with 19 bases in the middle. The CDR3 is made up of 14 amino acids. Germline values: CDR1 SGHRS, CDR2 YFSETQ. CDR3 loop: CASSRGTVLEELFF. CDR3 bases: TGCGCCAGCAGCCGCGGGACGGTCCTTGAGGAACTGTTTTTT.

The chain links TRBV6-1 to TRBJ1-1; 8 bases fit TRBD1. The CDR3 has 14 amino acids. Germline-derived CDR1 and CDR2 are MNHNS and SASEGT. Germline trimming cut 3 bases from V and 1 base from J; bases unmatched to any gene: 1. The CDR3 here is CASSEGQENTEAFF. In DNA form, the CDR3 reads TGTGCCAGCAGTGAGGGACAGGAGAACACTGAAGCTTTCTTT.

The chain joins TRBV5-4 to TRBJ2-1, with D possibly TRBD2 on 6 matching bases. Germline V lookup: CDR1 SGHNT, CDR2 YYREEE (reference sequence). The V and J ends lost 4 bases and 0 bases respectively, with 14 bases between them. The CDR3 loop spans 16 amino acids. The CDR3 reads CASSIGAGSSYNEQFF. DNA for the CDR3: TGTGCCAGCAGCATAGGGGCGGGGAGCTCCTACAATGAGCAGTTCTTC.

CDR3 sequence: CASTHPEASGANTGELFF. The CDR3, as DNA: TGTGCCAGTACCCACCCTGAGGCTAGCGGCGCGAACACCGGGGAGCTGTTTTTT. This chain uses TRBV19 with TRBJ2-2; 7 nucleotides agree with TRBD2. Trimming took 7 bases from V and 0 from J; bases not matched to a gene: 14. Germline V gene sequence: CDR1 LNHDA, CDR2 SQIVND (reference sequence). There are 18 residues in the CDR3.

The chain couples TRBV5-5 to TRBJ2-3, with a tentative D call TRBD1 (5 bases). Trimming pared 4 bases from V and 2 bases from J, leaving 17 bases between. Germline V lookup: CDR1 SGHKS, CDR2 YYEKEE (reference sequence). CDR3 length: 16 residues. The chain's CDR3 is CASSPIGVGFTDTQYF. The DNA for the CDR3 is TGTGCCAGCAGCCCTATAGGGGTTGGATTCACAGATACGCAGTATTTT.

The chain links TRBV28 to TRBJ1-1; D not certain. The CDR3 spans 11 residues. The germline V gene has CDR1 MDHEN and CDR2 SYDVKM. Trimming cost V 6 bases and J 7 bases, with 9 bases left between them. The CDR3 DNA is TGTGCCAGCAGCCTTCAGCGTGAAGCTTTCTTT. Amino acid sequence: CASSLQREAFF.

This clone was observed once. The V gene is TRBV2, the J gene TRBJ2-5, with 9 bases fitting TRBD1. With V trimmed by 8 bases and J by 5 bases, 18 bases remained unmatched. Germline CDR1 and CDR2: SNHLY and FYNNEI. The CDR3 spans 17 residues. Written as DNA, the CDR3 is TGTGCCAGCTCACGCCCTAAAGGGACAGGGTATTCGGAGACCCAGTACTTC. It translates to CASSRPKGTGYSETQYF.

The CDR3 DNA sequence: TGTGCCAGTAGTCCCTTTAGTAGCGGGAGGGCCGGTGAGCAGTTCTTC. The encoded protein is CASSPFSSGRAGEQFF. The chain combines TRBV19 with TRBJ2-1; 11 bases match TRBD2. This CDR3 region has 16 residues. The germline gives CDR1 LNHDA, CDR2 SQIVND (reference sequence). The V gene end was trimmed by 5 bases and the J gene end by 9 bases; junction bases not matched to a gene: 12.

This clone was recorded only once. For the CDR3, the DNA is TGTGCCAGCAGCCGGACGAGCGGGAGCGAAGAGACCCAGTACTTC. Protein: CASSRTSGSEETQYF. This chain connects TRBV5-4 to TRBJ2-5; 8 bases agree with TRBD2. This CDR3 has 15 residues. J lost 3 bases, V lost 4 bases, and 8 bases had no gene match. Per germline, CDR1 SGHNT and CDR2 YYREEE (reference sequence).

The rearrangement links TRBV19 to TRBJ2-7, with 8 bases fitting TRBD2. Germline V CDR1 and CDR2: LNHDA, SQIVND (reference sequence). The ends lost 6 bases at V and 6 bases at J; junction bases unmatched: 7. This CDR3 spans 13 amino acids. The DNA for the CDR3 is TGTGCCAGTAGCCCCGGGGGGGCGGGCGAGCAGTACTTC. This translates into CASSPGGAGEQYF.

The chain uses TRBV11-2 and TRBJ1-3; 10 nucleotides agree with TRBD1. The CDR3 extends over 16 amino acids. The ends lost 3 bases at V and 6 bases at J; junction bases unmatched: 8. CDR1 SGHAT and CDR2 FQNNGV come from the germline V gene. The CDR3 nucleotides read TGTGCCAGCAGCTTCACCTGGGGGACAGGGGAAAACACCATATATTTT. Its translation: CASSFTWGTGENTIYF.

J is TRBJ2-3 and V is TRBV7-3; 10 nucleotides line up with TRBD2. The CDR3 totals 15 residues. J was trimmed by 1 base and V by 5 bases; bases with no gene match: 3. The germline V gene encodes CDR1 SGHTA and CDR2 FQGTGA. In DNA, the CDR3 is TGTGCCAGCAGCCCCGGGACTAGCGGCACAGATACGCAGTATTTT. This sequence encodes CASSPGTSGTDTQYF.

V and J are TRBV7-6 and TRBJ2-2, with D possibly TRBD1 on 5 matching bases. V lost 5 bases and J 1 base, leaving 20 bases between the germline ends. CDR3 size: 18 residues. The germline gives CDR1 SGHVS, CDR2 FNYEAQ. In nucleotides, the CDR3 is TGTGCCAGCAGCCTTATTACTCAACAGGATTTGAACACCGGGGAGCTGTTTTTT. Translated, it gives CASSLITQQDLNTGELFF. Full variable domain (remainder filled in from reference TRBV7-6 and TRBJ2-2): GAGVSQSPRYKVTKRGQDVALRCDPISGHVSLYWYRQALGQGPEFLTYFNYEAQQDKSGLPNDRFSAERPEGSISTLTIQRTEQRDSAMYRCASSLITQQDLNTGELFFGEGSRLTVL.

This chain uses TRBV9 with TRBJ2-4; no firm D call. Germline CDR1 and CDR2: SGDLS and YYNGEE. The ends were cut back, 0 bases at V and 9 bases at J, with 4 bases in the middle. The CDR3 covers 11 residues. The CDR3, as DNA: TGTGCCAGCAGCGTAGACAGCATTCAGTACTTC. Protein: CASSVDSIQYF.

J is TRBJ1-3 and V is TRBV13, with TRBD1 as a possible D gene (5 bases). The CDR3 runs to 15 residues. In germline, CDR1 is PRHDT, CDR2 FYEKMQ (reference sequence). V lost 0 bases, J lost 9 bases, and 15 bases lay in between. Written as DNA, the CDR3 is TGTGCCAGCAGCTTAGGGGGGACTGCCGGGGTCACCATATATTTT. Amino acids: CASSLGGTAGVTIYF.

The V gene is TRBV2, the J gene TRBJ2-5; 9 bases agree with TRBD2. The CDR3 sequence is 14 residues long. CDR1 is SNHLY, CDR2 FYNNEI, per germline. The V and J ends lost 6 bases and 4 bases, in that order; junction bases with no gene match: 6. The CDR3 region has the DNA TGTGCCAGCAGGGCGACTAGCGGACGAGAGACCCAGTACTTC. Protein product: CASRATSGRETQYF.